Listed here are 24 T cell receptor beta chains from one sample, sequenced in a study of cytomegalovirus exposure and HLA in healthy donors. The protocol was immunoSEQ multiplex PCR, while the TCRdb copy is restricted to in-frame clones and leaves out a portion. Here the sample spans some 150,000 clones, 86% being singletons. Sequencing was carried out using PBMCs. The receptors were sampled from a human donor in good health.

In this sample, this clone turned up a few times. V usage is TRBV27 and J usage is TRBJ1-6; possibly TRBD1 for D (6 bases). This CDR3 contains 15 residues. V lost 1 base and J 7 bases, leaving 11 bases between the germline ends. Germline V gene sequence: CDR1 MNHEY, CDR2 SMNVEV (reference sequence). The CDR3 region is CASSLLPGGNSPLHF. In nucleotides, the CDR3 is TGTGCCAGCAGTTTATTACCGGGGGGCAATTCACCCCTCCACTTT.

The chain carries TRBV6-1 and TRBJ2-1; D gene ambiguous. The germline V and J ends were trimmed by 2 bases and 7 bases, with 15 bases remaining between them. Germline values: CDR1 MNHNS, CDR2 SASEGT. The CDR3 has 15 amino acids. This chain's CDR3 is CASSELSFLANEQFF. CDR3 nucleotides: TGTGCCAGCAGTGAATTGAGTTTTTTAGCTAATGAGCAGTTCTTC.

The chain combines TRBV11-2 with TRBJ1-6; D is ambiguous. This CDR3 has 13 residues. CDR1 SGHAT and CDR2 FQNNGV come from the germline V gene. The V and J ends lost 3 bases and 5 bases respectively, with 5 bases between them. CDR3 protein: CASSLANNSPLHF. For the CDR3, the DNA is TGTGCCAGCAGCTTGGCAAATAATTCACCCCTCCACTTT.

This clone occurred once. The chain recombines TRBV7-2 with TRBJ2-5; 8 bases line up with TRBD2. The germline V gene has CDR1 SGHTA and CDR2 FQGNSA. The V segment lost 3 bases and the J segment 6 bases; nucleotides outside the gene matches: 3. The CDR3 covers 13 residues. The CDR3 nucleotides read TGTGCCAGCAGCTTGGGCGGGAGGAAGACCCAGTACTTC. This gives the protein CASSLGGRKTQYF.

V is TRBV5-6 and J is TRBJ2-2; D may be TRBD1 (5 bases). The V gene lost 2 bases and the J gene lost 5 bases, with 19 bases spanning the gap. The CDR3 sequence is 17 residues long. In germline, CDR1 is SGHDT, CDR2 YYEEEE. For the CDR3, the DNA is TGTGCCAGCAGCTTCTCCTCAGGGAAGGAAGGGACCGGGGAGCTGTTTTTT. As protein: CASSFSSGKEGTGELFF.

This chain uses TRBV4-3 with TRBJ1-2; maybe TRBD1 (5 bases). The V end was cut by 0 bases, the J end by 1 base, with 12 bases between. The CDR3 is 16 amino acids. The V gene's germline CDR1 is LGHNA and CDR2 YSLEER. The CDR3 sequence: CASSQDSGTVNYGYTF. CDR3 coding DNA: TGCGCCAGCAGCCAAGACAGTGGGACTGTTAACTATGGCTACACCTTC.

The chain has TRBV5-6 and TRBJ1-2; the D is unclear. Trimming took 1 base from V and 8 from J, leaving 9 bases between them. This CDR3 is built from 12 residues. Looked up from germline, CDR1 is SGHDT and CDR2 is YYEEEE. The CDR3 DNA follows: TGTGCCAGCAGCTTGCGGGTCCTGGGCTACACCTTC. Translating it yields CASSLRVLGYTF.

The rearrangement uses TRBV7-9 and TRBJ2-7; 9 bases align to TRBD1. Germline-derived CDR1 and CDR2 are SEHNR and FQNEAQ (reference sequence). The trim removed 5 bases at V and 3 bases at J, leaving 5 bases unmatched. The CDR3 is made up of 14 amino acids. The CDR3 DNA reads as TGTGCCAGCAGCCCGGGACAGGGTTTCTACGAGCAGTACTTC. Translating it yields CASSPGQGFYEQYF. Based on the CDR3 plus reference TRBV7-9 and TRBJ2-7, the full variable domain is DTGVSQNPRHKITKRGQNVTFRCDPISEHNRLYWYRQTLGQGPEFLTYFQNEAQLEKSRLLSDRFSAERPKGSFSTLEIQRTEQGDSAMYLCASSPGQGFYEQYFGPGTRLTVT.

The chain employs TRBV5-1 and TRBJ1-1; 10 nucleotides agree with TRBD1. V lost 0 bases, J lost 11 bases, and 4 bases stayed unmatched. Germline V gene sequence: CDR1 SGHRS, CDR2 YFSETQ. There are 13 residues in the CDR3. CDR3 sequence reads: CASSLGQGALAFF. Written as DNA, the CDR3 is TGCGCCAGCAGCTTGGGACAGGGGGCGCTTGCTTTCTTT.

This rearrangement joins TRBV5-1 to TRBJ2-1; D not resolved. The CDR3 spans 13 residues. V dropped 6 bases and J dropped 6 bases, with 13 bases sitting between them. Looked up from germline, CDR1 is SGHRS and CDR2 is YFSETQ. In DNA, the CDR3 is TGCGCCAGCACCCTGGAGTGGCGCAATGAGCAGTTCTTC. Its translation: CASTLEWRNEQFF.

The V call is TRBV5-1, the J call TRBJ1-5; D uncertain. CDR1 and CDR2 (germline): SGHRS, YFSETQ. The germline V and J ends were trimmed by 4 bases and 6 bases, with 17 bases remaining between them. The CDR3 covers 15 residues. In DNA, the CDR3 is TGCGCCAGCAGCCTAAGAGCTGGGGAGGGTCAGCCCCAGCATTTT. Amino acid sequence: CASSLRAGEGQPQHF.

This rearrangement joins TRBV27 to TRBJ2-2, with a weak D call TRBD2 (5 bases). The CDR3 totals 13 residues. The germline CDR1 and CDR2 sequences are MNHEY and SMNVEV (reference sequence). Trimming removed 3 bases from V and 8 bases from J, with 10 bases in between. The CDR3 sequence is CASSLGSWGELFF. The DNA for the CDR3 is TGTGCCAGCAGTTTGGGGAGCTGGGGGGAGCTGTTTTTT.

The V call is TRBV13, the J call TRBJ1-1; no clear D. Between the trimmed V and J ends, which lost 1 base and 4 bases, there was a span of 4 bases. CDR3 length equals 12 residues. The germline V gene encodes CDR1 PRHDT and CDR2 FYEKMQ (reference sequence). In DNA form, the CDR3 reads TGTGCCAGCAGCTTAGCGGGCACTGAAGCTTTCTTT. It is translated as CASSLAGTEAFF.

The CDR3 DNA reads TGTGCCAGCAGTGAACAATGGACCGACAGGGCGAACACTGAAGCTTTCTTT. Its translation is CASSEQWTDRANTEAFF. The gene calls are TRBV6-1 and TRBJ1-1, with 7 bases fitting TRBD1. Germline V gene data show CDR1 as MNHNS and CDR2 as SASEGT. There are 17 residues in the CDR3. Germline trimming cut 2 bases from V and 1 base from J; bases unmatched to any gene: 10.

On this clone: Other DNA sequences in this sample translate to the same CDR3. The chain is built from TRBV2 and TRBJ1-3; D gene uncertain. Germline CDR1 SNHLY, CDR2 FYNNEI. CDR3 size: 12 residues. Trimming pared 5 bases from V and 4 bases from J, leaving 6 bases between. Here the CDR3 reads CASSYSGNTIYF. The CDR3 DNA is TGTGCCAGCAGTTACTCGGGAAACACCATATATTTT.

The genes are TRBV11-2 and TRBJ2-1, with a weak D call TRBD1 (6 bases). The CDR3 sequence is 13 residues long. Per germline, CDR1 SGHAT and CDR2 FQNNGV. Deletions cut 3 bases from V and 6 bases from J, with 9 bases between. The CDR3 protein is CASSLGHANEQFF. The DNA of the CDR3 is TGTGCCAGCAGCTTGGGACACGCCAATGAGCAGTTCTTC.

The chain joins TRBV27 to TRBJ2-5; D remains unclear. This CDR3 has 15 residues. Per germline, CDR1 MNHEY and CDR2 SMNVEV (reference sequence). V lost 4 bases to trimming and J lost 4 bases, with 16 bases between them. The CDR3 DNA follows: TGTGCCAGCAGTTCCCTCTTAGGAGAAGGAGAGACCCAGTACTTC. It is translated as CASSSLLGEGETQYF.

CDR3 residues: CASSSTGELFF. CDR3 bases: TGTGCCAGCAGTTCTACCGGGGAGCTGTTTTTT. This chain uses TRBV6-6 with TRBJ2-2; no clear D gene. Trimming took off 4 bases at V and 5 bases at J, with 2 bases between the two ends. CDR1 and CDR2 (germline): MNHNY, SVGAGI (reference sequence). CDR3 length: 11 amino acids.

This clone has just a few counts. This chain links TRBV7-6 with TRBJ2-7, with 10 nucleotides matching TRBD2. This CDR3 is 14 amino acids long. V shed 5 bases and J 5 bases; nucleotides not matched to a gene: 6. In germline, CDR1 is SGHVS, CDR2 FNYEAQ. CDR3 coding DNA: TGTGCCAGCAGCCATAGCGGGAGGAGCGACGAGCAGTACTTC. Translation gives CASSHSGRSDEQYF.

The chain links TRBV5-1 to TRBJ2-3; possibly TRBD1 for D (6 bases). The CDR3 totals 16 residues. Germline CDR1 SGHRS, CDR2 YFSETQ. Trimming left V 4 bases short and J 2 bases short, with 17 bases between. The DNA for the CDR3 is TGCGCCAGCAGCGGGAACAGGGCGGCCGACACAGATACGCAGTATTTT. It codes for CASSGNRAADTDTQYF.

The chain is built from TRBV15 and TRBJ2-2, with 10 bases aligning to TRBD2. V was clipped by 1 base and J by 5 bases; unmatched bases: 7. This CDR3 spans 17 amino acids. Germline loops: CDR1 LNHNV, CDR2 YYDKDF (reference sequence). The CDR3 loop reads CATSRGSGRDHTGELFF. The CDR3 coding sequence is TGTGCCACCAGCAGAGGAAGCGGGAGGGATCATACCGGGGAGCTGTTTTTT.

The chain couples TRBV2 to TRBJ2-5; D is ambiguous. The V and J ends lost 6 bases and 3 bases respectively, with 11 bases between them. The CDR3 covers 13 residues. Per germline, CDR1 SNHLY and CDR2 FYNNEI. DNA of the CDR3: TGTGCCAGCAGAGGAGATAACAAAGAGACCCAGTACTTC. Translating it yields CASRGDNKETQYF.

This clone has more than one count but fewer than ten. The gene calls are TRBV19 and TRBJ2-6; 7 nucleotides align to TRBD1. The CDR3 covers 17 residues. Germline V gives CDR1 LNHDA, CDR2 SQIVND (reference sequence). Unmatched junction bases numbered 14, after V lost 10 bases and J lost 2 bases. As DNA, the CDR3 is TGTGCCACTGAGACAGGGAGTTTGGGTGCTGGGGCCAACGTCCTGACTTTC. Its translation: CATETGSLGAGANVLTF.

CDR3 sequence reads: CATSRDMTRANTGELFF. In nucleotides, the CDR3 is TGTGCCACCAGCAGAGATATGACTAGAGCTAACACCGGGGAGCTGTTTTTT. This chain joins TRBV15 and TRBJ2-2; a weak D match, TRBD2 (6 bases). From germline, CDR1 is LNHNV and CDR2 YYDKDF (reference sequence). Trimming took off 0 bases at V and 2 bases at J, with 13 bases between the two ends. There are 17 residues in the CDR3.